The TCR beta chain under discussion was sequenced for a study of shared T cell receptors in the human thymus. TCRdb's copy holds only in-frame clones and misses some; the assay was immunoSEQ multiplex PCR. The sample shows 630,000 or so clones, about 87% of them seen only once. The ends lost 7 bases at V and 8 bases at J; junction bases unmatched: 8. Germline loops: CDR1 SQVTM, CDR2 ANQGSEA. This CDR3 region has 12 residues. This same sample was also taken into another study, of human thymus T cells. That paper adds: Resections removed during corrective heart surgery provided the thymus tissue used.

This TCR came from a boy under two years old with a congenital heart defect. This chain uses TRBV29-1 with TRBJ2-7, with TRBD2 matching 10 bases. The sequencing input was thymocytes. This chain's CDR3 is CSALAGKTKQYF. The CDR3 bases are TGCAGCGCACTAGCGGGAAAAACTAAGCAGTACTTC.